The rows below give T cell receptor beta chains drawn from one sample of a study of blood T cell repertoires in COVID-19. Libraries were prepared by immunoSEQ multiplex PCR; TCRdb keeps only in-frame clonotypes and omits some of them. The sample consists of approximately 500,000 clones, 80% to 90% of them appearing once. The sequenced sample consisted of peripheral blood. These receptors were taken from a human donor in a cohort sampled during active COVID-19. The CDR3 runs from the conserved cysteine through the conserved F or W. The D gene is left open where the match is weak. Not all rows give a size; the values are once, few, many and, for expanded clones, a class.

CDR3nt: TGCAGCGTTGGCCTCCCCGCGGGGGCTCCCTACAATGAGCAGTTCTTC; CDR3aa: CSVGLPAGAPYNEQFF; v_gene: TRBV29-1; d_gene: .; abundance: .; j_gene: TRBJ2-1
CDR3nt: TGTGCCAGTAAAGAACGTCGCGTGTCGGGAGAAAAACTGTTTTTT; CDR3aa: CASKERRVSGEKLFF; v_gene: TRBV19; d_gene: .; abundance: few; j_gene: TRBJ1-4
CDR3nt: TGTGCCAGCAGCAGGACTGAGTACAATGAGCAGTTCTTC; CDR3aa: CASSRTEYNEQFF; v_gene: TRBV6-5; d_gene: .; abundance: .; j_gene: TRBJ2-1
CDR3nt: TGTGCCAGTAGTGTCTTGGGACAGGGGTCAACAGATACGCAGTATTTT; CDR3aa: CASSVLGQGSTDTQYF; v_gene: TRBV19; d_gene: TRBD1; abundance: .; j_gene: TRBJ2-3
CDR3nt: TGTGCCAGCTCCCACGCCCCGGTGGGACAGATCTACGAGCAGTACTTC; CDR3aa: CASSHAPVGQIYEQYF; v_gene: TRBV18; d_gene: TRBD1; abundance: .; j_gene: TRBJ2-7
CDR3nt: TGTGCCAGCAGCTTGGTTCCTAGCGGAATCCATCTCTCCAATGAGCAGTTCTTC; CDR3aa: CASSLVPSGIHLSNEQFF; v_gene: TRBV5-6; d_gene: TRBD2; abundance: .; j_gene: TRBJ2-1
CDR3nt: TGTGCCAGTAGTATGGGCCGGGACAGGGGGTATGGCTACACCTTC; CDR3aa: CASSMGRDRGYGYTF; v_gene: TRBV19; d_gene: TRBD1; abundance: .; j_gene: TRBJ1-2
CDR3nt: TGTGCCACAAGCAGGGGTTACACAGATACGCAGTATTTT; CDR3aa: CATSRGYTDTQYF; v_gene: TRBV6-5; d_gene: .; abundance: .; j_gene: TRBJ2-3
CDR3nt: TGCAGCGTGAGTGAGGGTTTAACTAATGAAAAACTGTTTTTT; CDR3aa: CSVSEGLTNEKLFF; v_gene: TRBV29-1; d_gene: .; abundance: .; j_gene: TRBJ1-4
CDR3nt: TGCAGTGCGAGGAGACTAGAGCAGTACTTC; CDR3aa: CSARRLEQYF; v_gene: TRBV20-1; d_gene: .; abundance: .; j_gene: TRBJ2-7
CDR3nt: TGCGCCAGCAGTGAGTCGAAGCGGGAGCCGAGGCACGAGCAGTACTTC; CDR3aa: CASSESKREPRHEQYF; v_gene: TRBV10-1; d_gene: TRBD2; abundance: few; j_gene: TRBJ2-7
CDR3nt: TGTGCCAGCAGTTCCCGGGACAGGGGATATGGAGAGCAGTACTTC; CDR3aa: CASSSRDRGYGEQYF; v_gene: TRBV27; d_gene: TRBD1; abundance: few; j_gene: TRBJ2-7
CDR3nt: TGTGCCAGCAGCCGGGACAGGGCTTACATACGTCAGCCCCAGCATTTT; CDR3aa: CASSRDRAYIRQPQHF; v_gene: TRBV28; d_gene: TRBD1; abundance: .; j_gene: TRBJ1-5
CDR3nt: TGTGCCAGCAGACCCCCAGGGTTTTGGGATGGCTACACCTTC; CDR3aa: CASRPPGFWDGYTF; v_gene: TRBV27; d_gene: .; abundance: .; j_gene: TRBJ1-2
CDR3nt: TGTGCCAGCAGCGTAGGGGTGGGGCCCACAGATACGCAGTATTTT; CDR3aa: CASSVGVGPTDTQYF; v_gene: TRBV9; d_gene: .; abundance: .; j_gene: TRBJ2-3
CDR3nt: TGTGCCAGCAGTGACGGGAGGGTGGATGGCTACACCTTC; CDR3aa: CASSDGRVDGYTF; v_gene: TRBV2; d_gene: .; abundance: .; j_gene: TRBJ1-2
CDR3nt: TGTGCCAGCAGCTTTAACTCGGGAATAAAAGAGACCCAGTACTTC; CDR3aa: CASSFNSGIKETQYF; v_gene: TRBV11-2; d_gene: .; abundance: .; j_gene: TRBJ2-5
CDR3nt: TGTGCCTGGAGTGTAGGAAGCAGGAATGGCTACACCTTC; CDR3aa: CAWSVGSRNGYTF; v_gene: TRBV30; d_gene: .; abundance: few; j_gene: TRBJ1-2
CDR3nt: TGTGCCAGCAGCGACCTGGACAGGAGAGGGGTATTTGGCTCCTACAATGAGCAGTTCTTC; CDR3aa: CASSDLDRRGVFGSYNEQFF; v_gene: TRBV6-6; d_gene: TRBD1; abundance: .; j_gene: TRBJ2-1
CDR3nt: TGCGCCAGCAGCCAAGTCTGGCTCTACGAGCAGTACTTC; CDR3aa: CASSQVWLYEQYF; v_gene: TRBV4-1; d_gene: .; abundance: .; j_gene: TRBJ2-7